These T cell receptor beta chains were read from a single sample in a study of blood T cell repertoires in COVID-19. The data were produced by immunoSEQ multiplex PCR, yet TCRdb's version contains in-frame clones alone and is incomplete. The sample has about 74,000 clones; approximately 86% are singletons. Input material: peripheral blood. These receptors all come from an elderly woman with acute or convalescent COVID-19. The CDR3 runs from the conserved cysteine through the conserved F or W. The D gene is left open where the match is weak. Expanded clones get a size class; other rows say once, few or many, or leave the size out.

TRBD2,TRBV13,few,TRBJ2-5,TGTGCCAGCAGCTCAACGGGACTAGCGGGGCGAGGGGAGACCCAGTACTTC,CASSSTGLAGRGETQYF
-,TRBV11-2,-,TRBJ1-2,TGTGCCAGCAGCTTAGGGGGCAGGGATGGCTACACCTTC,CASSLGGRDGYTF
-,TRBV5-1,-,TRBJ2-3,TGCGCCAGCAGCTTCTCGGGAGCTGTGGCAGATACGCAGTATTTT,CASSFSGAVADTQYF
TRBD1,TRBV15,-,TRBJ1-1,TGTGCCACCAGCAGAGCCCAGGGGGCGTTCTTCACTGAAGCTTTCTTT,CATSRAQGAFFTEAFF
TRBD2,TRBV7-8,-,TRBJ2-2,TGTGCCAGCAGCAAGGTAGCGGGTAACACCGGGGAGCTGTTTTTT,CASSKVAGNTGELFF
-,TRBV7-8,-,TRBJ2-7,TGTGCCAGCAGCTTAGAACGGGACACCTCTCAGTACTTC,CASSLERDTSQYF
-,TRBV6-1,-,TRBJ1-1,TGTGCCAGCAGTGAAACAGGGCGTCTCGGCACTGAAGCTTTCTTT,CASSETGRLGTEAFF
-,TRBV13,-,TRBJ2-1,TGTGCCAGCTTGACGGCCGACGAGGGTAATGAGCAGTTCTTC,CASLTADEGNEQFF
-,TRBV5-1,-,TRBJ1-1,TGCGCCAGCAGCTTGCGTGTTGGAGGGAACACTGAAGCTTTCTTT,CASSLRVGGNTEAFF
TRBD2,TRBV30,-,TRBJ2-6,TGTGCCTGGAGTTTCGGGAGGACAGGGGCCAACGTCCTGACTTTC,CAWSFGRTGANVLTF
-,TRBV6-4,-,TRBJ2-6,TGTGCCAGCAGTGACAGCGTCGACTCTGGGGCCAACGTCCTGACTTTC,CASSDSVDSGANVLTF
TRBD1,TRBV7-2,-,TRBJ1-1,TGTGCCAGCAGCTTAGCCGGACAGGGCGCCACTGAAGCTTTCTTT,CASSLAGQGATEAFF
-,TRBV10-3,-,TRBJ1-1,TGTGCCATCAGAACCTTAGGGGGACTGAACACTGAAGCTTTCTTT,CAIRTLGGLNTEAFF
TRBD2,TRBV19,-,TRBJ2-2,TGTGCCAGTAGTCCCCGAAAAGCGGGGGACACCGGGGAGCTGTTTTTT,CASSPRKAGDTGELFF
TRBD2,TRBV19,-,TRBJ2-1,TGTGCCAGTAGTATATCTAGCGGGACCTACAATGAGCAGTTCTTC,CASSISSGTYNEQFF
-,TRBV5-8,-,TRBJ1-4,TGTGCCAGCAGCCCCAACAGCGGTCCGAATGAAAAACTGTTTTTT,CASSPNSGPNEKLFF
-,TRBV7-2,-,TRBJ1-5,TGTGCCAGCAGCCCTTGGGGGCCGCCCCAGCATTTT,CASSPWGPPQHF
TRBD1,TRBV2,once,TRBJ1-5,TGTGCCAGCAGCGTAATGGGACAGATGAATCAGCCCCAGCATTTT,CASSVMGQMNQPQHF
TRBD2,TRBV6-5,-,TRBJ2-7,TGTGCCAGCAGTTGGACTAGCGGGACACGAGAGCAGTACTTC,CASSWTSGTREQYF